The T cell receptor (beta chain) described here comes from a study of persistence of HIV-infected CD4 T cells. Points from the study as a whole: Bulk TCR data could not be restricted to HIV-1-infected CMV-responding cells.

Sequencing used immunoSEQ version 4 in survey mode. Sequencing used immunoSEQ multiplex PCR; TCRdb keeps in-frame clones, though not all of them. There are approximately 35,000 clones in the sample; 82% occur only once, and almost 1% lies in the top ten. A word on this clone: Its antigen remains unknown.

Germline V lookup: CDR1 GTSNPN, CDR2 SVGIG (reference sequence). V was shortened by 3 bases and J by 5 bases, with 14 bases between the two germline ends. The CDR3 totals 13 residues. Cells were stimulated with overlapping HIV-1 Gag 15-mer peptides. Memory cells lacking CD40L and CD69 with high CD45RO were sorted. Donors were HIV-1-infected adults who began suppressive ART during chronic infection. CD4+ T cell counts exceeded 400 cells/uL; CMV serology was positive. Before stimulation, PBMCs underwent CD8+ T cell depletion. The V gene is TRBV30, the J gene TRBJ2-7; D is unresolved. The sequenced sample was cultured CD4+ T cells from PBMCs, obtained from a patient who received antiretroviral therapy. The origin of this receptor is an adult with HIV. The donor label of this sample is uncertain. Written as DNA, the CDR3 is TGTGCCTGGAGCCGGACCGGTTATGACGAGCAGTACTTC. Protein product: CAWSRTGYDEQYF.